This passage covers 8 T cell receptor beta chains from one sample sequenced in a study of CD4 T cells in relation to SARS-CoV-2 and coronaviruses. Sequencing was performed with immunoSEQ multiplex PCR; in TCRdb, only in-frame clones are kept and a portion is missing. The sample gives 20,000 to 25,000 clones, about 80% of which show up once; roughly 12% is in the top ten. Antigen specificity for these receptors is unknown. The unexposed donors gave CD4+ T cells in about 2010-2019, prior to COVID-19. The cells were cultured for 9 to 11 days before CD4+ T cells were isolated. The sample taken for sequencing was CD4+ T cells from PBMCs, cultured in vitro. These receptors all come from a human donor in good health.

V gene TRBV11-2 combines with J gene TRBJ2-1, with D unresolved. Germline CDR1 is SGHAT and CDR2 is FQNNGV. V lost 5 bases and J lost 5, with 19 bases in between. This CDR3 region has 16 residues. The CDR3: CASSTPLPPPHNEQFF. CDR3 DNA: TGTGCCAGCAGCACGCCGTTGCCCCCGCCACACAATGAGCAGTTCTTC.

This clone was found a few times. Other nucleotide sequences from this sample produce the same CDR3. The V and J genes are TRBV24-1 and TRBJ2-1, with TRBD1 matching over 7 bases. Germline V CDR1 and CDR2: KGHDR, SFDVKD. The CDR3 is 13 amino acids. Trimming took 7 bases from V and 7 from J; bases not matched to a gene: 6. CDR3 region: CATSPTGKNEQFF. The DNA for the CDR3 is TGTGCCACCAGCCCGACAGGGAAAAATGAGCAGTTCTTC.

The CDR3 region is CASSEKDVYTDTQYF. The CDR3 bases are TGTGCCAGCAGTGAAAAGGACGTATACACAGATACGCAGTATTTT. The gene calls are TRBV25-1 and TRBJ2-3; D is unresolved. Germline V CDR1 and CDR2: MGHDK, SYGVNS. Trimming cost V 2 bases and J 2 bases, with 11 bases left between them. The CDR3 spans 15 residues.

A few counts support this clone. In DNA form, the CDR3 reads TGTGCCAGCTCACTACAAGACAGGGGGAATCAGCCCCAGCATTTT. Translated, it gives CASSLQDRGNQPQHF. The J gene is TRBJ1-5, the V gene TRBV18, with TRBD1 matching 9 bases. CDR3 size: 15 residues. With 4 bases clipped from V and 4 bases from J, the junction kept 5 bases outside the gene matches. Per germline, CDR1 KGHSH and CDR2 LQKENI. The whole variable domain, filled in from reference TRBV18 and TRBJ1-5, reads NAGVMQNPRHLVRRRGQEARLRCSPMKGHSHVYWYRQLPEEGLKFMVYLQKENIIDESGMPKERFSAEFPKEGPSILRIQQVVRGDSAAYFCASSLQDRGNQPQHFGDGTRLSIL.

This chain uses TRBV5-1 with TRBJ1-2; no definite D call. Germline assignment: CDR1 SGHRS and CDR2 YFSETQ. Trimming removed 0 bases from V and 2 bases from J, with 11 bases in between. The CDR3 length is 15 residues. Here the CDR3 reads CASSLEGRQNYGYTF. DNA for the CDR3: TGCGCCAGCAGCTTGGAAGGAAGGCAGAACTATGGCTACACCTTC.

This clone was counted only a few times. This chain links TRBV6-4 with TRBJ2-2; D remains unclear. The CDR3 contains 13 residues. Germline V gene sequence: CDR1 MRHNA, CDR2 SNTAGT. The V end was cut by 2 bases, the J end by 4 bases, with 5 bases between. Here the CDR3 reads CASSDSSTGELFF. Written as DNA, the CDR3 is TGTGCCAGCAGTGACAGCTCCACCGGGGAGCTGTTTTTT.

The chain carries TRBV25-1 and TRBJ1-2; D may be TRBD1 (5 bases). V was clipped by 1 base and J by 8 bases, with 17 bases between them. Per germline, CDR1 MGHDK and CDR2 SYGVNS. CDR3 length equals 15 residues. The DNA of the CDR3 is TGTGCCAGCAGTGAATCGACGGTCGTGACAGTGGGCTACACCTTC. Its protein product is CASSESTVVTVGYTF.

The V call is TRBV30, the J call TRBJ2-1; D is ambiguous. This CDR3 is built from 11 residues. V was shortened by 1 base and J by 4 bases, with 2 bases between the two germline ends. Germline CDR1 GTSNPN, CDR2 SVGIG (reference sequence). For the CDR3, the DNA is TGTGCCTGGAGTGGTTACAATGAGCAGTTCTTC. Translating it yields CAWSGYNEQFF.